One sample yielded the 24 T cell receptor beta chains listed below, sequenced in a study of OX40 agonist ivuxolimab in advanced cancers. The assay was immunoSEQ multiplex PCR, and TCRdb's table has in-frame clones only and misses some. Of tens of thousands of clones listed, nearly 90% were seen once; the top ten hold around 0.3%. The input for sequencing was CD4+ or CD8+ T cells sorted from blood, taken in a trial of the OX40 agonist ivuxolimab. The receptors shown here come from an adult with an advanced solid tumor such as melanoma, head and neck, liver or kidney cancer.

The chain carries TRBV30 and TRBJ1-6; perhaps TRBD1 as D (5 bases). Germline V gives CDR1 GTSNPN, CDR2 SVGIG (reference sequence). The CDR3 sequence is 15 residues long. Deletions cut 0 bases from V and 7 bases from J, with 13 bases between. For the CDR3, the DNA is TGTGCCTGGAGTGTAGGAGGGGCAGGGAATTCACCCCTCCACTTT. This encodes CAWSVGGAGNSPLHF. Based on the CDR3 plus reference TRBV30 and TRBJ1-6, the full variable domain is SQTIHQWPATLVQPVGSPLSLECTVEGTSNPNLYWYRQAAGRGLQLLFYSVGIGQISSEVPQNLSASRPQDRQFILSSKKLLLSDSGFYLCAWSVGGAGNSPLHFGNGTRLTVT.

This clone came up once. The chain is built from TRBV30 and TRBJ2-3; D gene ambiguous. This CDR3 spans 15 amino acids. The germline CDR1 and CDR2 sequences are GTSNPN and SVGIG (reference sequence). Trimming left V 0 bases short and J 3 bases short, with 13 bases between. CDR3 residues: CAWSVYIHSTDTQYF. The CDR3 DNA follows: TGTGCCTGGAGTGTATATATACACTCTACAGATACGCAGTATTTT.

The CDR3: CASSLSTKTYEQYF. In DNA form, the CDR3 reads TGTGCCAGCAGTTTAAGTACAAAGACCTACGAGCAGTACTTC. The chain couples TRBV28 to TRBJ2-7; D is ambiguous. Germline-derived CDR1 and CDR2 are MDHEN and SYDVKM. Deletions cut 2 bases from V and 2 bases from J, with 10 bases between. The CDR3 is 14 amino acids.

This clone came up a few times. The gene calls are TRBV29-1 and TRBJ1-1, with 8 bases fitting TRBD1. After removal of 6 bases from V and 4 bases from J, the junction contained 7 bases not matched to a gene. Germline CDR1 is SQVTM and CDR2 is ANQGSEA. There are 13 residues in the CDR3. The CDR3 here is CSVTQGAVTEAFF. The DNA of the CDR3 is TGCAGCGTAACCCAGGGGGCGGTCACTGAAGCTTTCTTT.

The chain couples TRBV2 to TRBJ1-2; 9 nucleotides match TRBD1. The ends lost 4 bases at V and 7 bases at J; junction bases unmatched: 7. Germline assignment: CDR1 SNHLY and CDR2 FYNNEI. This CDR3 has 14 residues. CDR3 coding DNA: TGTGCCAGCAGTGGTTTCACAGGGGGCGCTGGCTACACCTTC. Protein: CASSGFTGGAGYTF. The complete variable domain, with remaining parts taken from reference TRBV2 and TRBJ1-2, reads EPEVTQTPSHQVTQMGQEVILRCVPISNHLYFYWYRQILGQKVEFLVSFYNNEISEKSEIFDDQFSVERPDGSNFTLKIRSTKLEDSAMYFCASSGFTGGAGYTFGSGTRLTVV.

The V gene is TRBV27, the J gene TRBJ1-2; tentative D call: TRBD1 (5 bases). V lost 2 bases, J lost 2 bases, and 9 bases lay in between. Germline V gene sequence: CDR1 MNHEY, CDR2 SMNVEV (reference sequence). CDR3 length equals 14 residues. CDR3 in amino acids: CASSLLQGNYGYTF. The CDR3 region has the DNA TGTGCCAGCAGTTTACTCCAGGGCAACTATGGCTACACCTTC.

The chain employs TRBV4-3 and TRBJ2-2; D is uncertain. The CDR3 extends over 15 amino acids. V dropped 4 bases and J dropped 0 bases, with 9 bases sitting between them. CDR1 is LGHNA, CDR2 YSLEER, per germline. The CDR3 region is CASSLQPTNTGELFF. DNA of the CDR3: TGCGCCAGCAGCCTCCAGCCCACGAACACCGGGGAGCTGTTTTTT.

J is TRBJ2-5 and V is TRBV5-4, with 11 nucleotides matching TRBD2. There are 15 residues in the CDR3. CDR1 and CDR2 from the germline V gene are SGHNT and YYREEE (reference sequence). The V segment lost 3 bases and the J segment 3 bases; nucleotides outside the gene matches: 4. DNA of the CDR3: TGTGCCAGCAGCTCCCGACTAGCGGGGAAAGAGACCCAGTACTTC. Translated: CASSSRLAGKETQYF.

The chain combines TRBV29-1 with TRBJ1-2, with TRBD1 as a possible D gene (5 bases). From germline, CDR1 is SQVTM and CDR2 ANQGSEA. The CDR3 has 14 amino acids. Trimming removed 5 bases from V and 3 bases from J, with 16 bases in between. The CDR3 DNA sequence: TGCAGCGTTCCTTCCAGGGAGAGCCACTATGGCTACACCTTC. This codes for CSVPSRESHYGYTF.

The gene calls are TRBV7-9 and TRBJ2-7; 8 bases map to TRBD2. The CDR3 totals 15 residues. CDR1 SEHNR and CDR2 FQNEAQ come from the germline V gene (reference sequence). Unmatched junction bases numbered 9, after V lost 5 bases and J lost 3 bases. CDR3 in DNA: TGTGCCAGCAGCGAAATTGTAACTAGCGGCTACGAGCAGTACTTC. This codes for CASSEIVTSGYEQYF.

The chain links TRBV2 to TRBJ2-3; a weak D match, TRBD1 (5 bases). The V end was cut by 8 bases, the J end by 6 bases, with 12 bases between. Per the germline V gene, CDR1 is SNHLY and CDR2 is FYNNEI. The CDR3 has 12 residues. The CDR3 region has the DNA TGTGCCAGCGGATTCAGGGCGGATACGCAGTATTTT. Translation: CASGFRADTQYF.

The chain carries TRBV6-1 and TRBJ2-1; 9 bases match TRBD2. Losses at the gene ends were 7 bases for V and 12 bases for J; bases not matched to a gene: 13. CDR3 length: 14 amino acids. Germline V gene sequence: CDR1 MNHNS, CDR2 SASEGT. CDR3 sequence (DNA): TGTGCCAGCAACCCGACGGGACTAGCTTACGGGCAGTTCTTC. As protein: CASNPTGLAYGQFF.

About this clone: A read error may produce the germline difference seen at one junction end. The gene calls are TRBV4-1 and TRBJ1-1; unclear D gene. CDR1 is MGHRA, CDR2 YSYEKL, per germline. CDR3 length equals 14 residues. CDR3 DNA: TGCGCCGGCAGCCAACAGAGACTGAACACTGAAGCTTTCTTT. Its protein is CAGSQQRLNTEAFF.

This clone was seen a single time. The chain links TRBV4-2 to TRBJ2-1, with a tentative D call TRBD2 (6 bases). Germline V gene sequence: CDR1 LGHNA, CDR2 YNFKEQ. The CDR3 totals 15 residues. Deletions cut 1 base from V and 4 bases from J, with 11 bases between. The CDR3: CASSQVSSEYNEQFF. The CDR3 DNA reads TGTGCCAGCAGCCAAGTTTCTAGCGAGTACAATGAGCAGTTCTTC.

V is TRBV13 and J is TRBJ2-3; 7 bases line up with TRBD2. V gave up 5 bases and J gave up 1 base; unmatched junction bases: 15. The CDR3 has 18 residues. CDR1 PRHDT and CDR2 FYEKMQ come from the germline V gene (reference sequence). The CDR3 reads CASSRVGMELAGTDTQYF. The CDR3 nucleotides are TGTGCCAGCAGCCGGGTAGGAATGGAGCTAGCGGGCACAGATACGCAGTATTTT.

The V gene is TRBV11-2, the J gene TRBJ2-7, with 14 bases that match TRBD2. Per germline, CDR1 SGHAT and CDR2 FQNNGV. V lost 6 bases and J lost 4; bases outside the gene matches: 8. The CDR3 covers 16 residues. The CDR3 loop reads CASRAGLAGDAYEQYF. The CDR3 DNA reads as TGTGCCAGCAGGGCGGGACTAGCGGGAGACGCATACGAGCAGTACTTC.

This chain uses TRBV14 with TRBJ1-4; D uncertain. The germline gives CDR1 SGHDN, CDR2 FVKESK. The CDR3 runs 13 residues. V was shortened by 6 bases and J by 4 bases, with 9 bases between the two germline ends. The CDR3: CASSRPNNEKLFF. CDR3 in DNA: TGTGCCAGCAGTCGACCCAATAATGAAAAACTGTTTTTT.

The chain combines TRBV27 with TRBJ2-7; TRBD2 is a possible D gene (5 bases). The CDR3 has 13 residues. V was pared by 3 bases and J by 5 bases, with 11 bases between. Germline V gene sequence: CDR1 MNHEY, CDR2 SMNVEV (reference sequence). DNA of the CDR3: TGTGCCAGCAGTTTGGACTTATTCCACGAGCAGTACTTC. This codes for CASSLDLFHEQYF.

The chain carries TRBV6-5 and TRBJ1-1; maybe TRBD1 (6 bases). With 5 bases removed from V and 4 bases from J, the gap between germline ends came to 14 bases. CDR1 and CDR2 from the germline V gene are MNHEY and SVGAGI. CDR3 length: 14 residues. The CDR3 loop is CASSGRQESTEAFF. The CDR3 coding sequence is TGTGCCAGCAGTGGTCGACAGGAAAGCACTGAAGCTTTCTTT.

The genes are TRBV7-9 and TRBJ2-5, with 9 bases matching TRBD1. This CDR3 has 15 residues. Germline CDR1 reads SEHNR; CDR2 reads FQNEAQ (reference sequence). Trimming cost V 3 bases and J 0 bases; bases outside gene matches: 2. In DNA form, the CDR3 reads TGTGCCAGCAGCTTGGGGGACAGGGACCAAGAGACCCAGTACTTC. Protein product: CASSLGDRDQETQYF.

The rearrangement links TRBV7-9 to TRBJ1-5; D not certain. Germline V lookup: CDR1 SEHNR, CDR2 FQNEAQ (reference sequence). V was pared by 3 bases and J by 5 bases, with 8 bases between. There are 13 residues in the CDR3. CDR3 nucleotide sequence: TGTGCCAGCAGCTTGAGGTGGGATCAGCCCCAGCATTTT. Amino acids: CASSLRWDQPQHF.

This chain links TRBV2 with TRBJ2-1; TRBD2 matches at 16 bases. Germline V gene lookup returns CDR1 SNHLY and CDR2 FYNNEI. The CDR3 sequence is 19 residues long. After removal of 4 bases from V and 2 bases from J, the junction contained 8 bases not matched to a gene. CDR3: CASSVMAGTSGRAYNEQFF. The CDR3 DNA is TGTGCCAGCAGTGTAATGGCCGGGACTAGCGGGAGGGCCTACAATGAGCAGTTCTTC.

The CDR3 reads CASSRTAAKNIQYF. The CDR3, as DNA: TGTGCCAGCAGCAGGACAGCAGCCAAAAACATTCAGTACTTC. V is TRBV5-4 and J is TRBJ2-4, with D perhaps matching TRBD1 (6 bases). Deletions cut 4 bases from V and 0 bases from J, with 8 bases between. Looked up from germline, CDR1 is SGHNT and CDR2 is YYREEE (reference sequence). The length of the CDR3 is 14 residues.

The V and J genes are TRBV19 and TRBJ1-5; 9 positions agree with TRBD1. Germline CDR1 is LNHDA and CDR2 is SQIVND (reference sequence). The CDR3 runs 15 residues. V lost 5 bases and J lost 3; bases outside the gene matches: 5. The CDR3 DNA follows: TGTGCCAGTAGTTGGGGACAGGGAGACAATCAGCCCCAGCATTTT. Encoded protein: CASSWGQGDNQPQHF.